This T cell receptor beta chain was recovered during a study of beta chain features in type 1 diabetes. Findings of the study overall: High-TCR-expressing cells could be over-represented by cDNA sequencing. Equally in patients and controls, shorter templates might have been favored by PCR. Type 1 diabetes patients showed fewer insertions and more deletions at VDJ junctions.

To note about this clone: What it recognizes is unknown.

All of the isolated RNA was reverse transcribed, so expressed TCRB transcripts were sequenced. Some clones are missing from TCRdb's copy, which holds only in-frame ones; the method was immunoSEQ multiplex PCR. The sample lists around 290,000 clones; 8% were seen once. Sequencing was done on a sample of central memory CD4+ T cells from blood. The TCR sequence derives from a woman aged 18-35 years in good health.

CDR3 DNA sequence: TGTGCCAGCGCTAGCGGGAGTACAGATACGCAGTATTTT. Residues: CASASGSTDTQYF. The rearrangement joins TRBV28 to TRBJ2-3; 10 bases line up with TRBD2. There are 13 residues in the CDR3. V was clipped by 8 bases and J by 3 bases; unmatched bases: 2. Germline CDR1 and CDR2: MDHEN and SYDVKM.